The clone carrying this TCR beta chain came up a few times. The data were taken from a study of blood T cells in healthy people across ages. In terms of origin and age, donors were healthy Caucasian individuals from Russia aged about 6 to 90. V dropped 2 bases and J dropped 10 bases, with 18 bases sitting between them. This CDR3 is 15 amino acids long. The germline V gene encodes CDR1 MDHEN and CDR2 SYDVKM. Sample-barcoded 5' priming and a J-beta primer mix drove a second PCR of roughly 7 to 11 cycles. TCRdb processed the 5' RACE reads anew with MiXCR; each CDR3 protein has one entry. Of approximately 670,000 distinct CDR3 sequences listed, roughly 41% were seen once; the top ten hold 30%.

The sequence came from a man older than 75 in good health. The source material was blood. The genes are TRBV28 and TRBJ2-1; possibly TRBD2 for D (5 bases). The CDR3 spells CASSLPGIYDSEQFF. CDR3 sequence (DNA): TGTGCCAGCAGTTTACCCGGGATATATGATTCAGAGCAGTTCTTC.